The clone carrying this T cell receptor beta chain showed up just a few times. The antigen is unknown. Germline-derived CDR1 and CDR2 are SGHTA and FQGTGA. The CDR3 spans 13 residues. Trimming stripped 5 bases from V and 6 bases from J, with 12 bases between. The data derive from a study of CD8+ T cells in alopecia areata. Overall study: The study gave treated patients oral tofacitinib at 5 to 10 mg twice daily. General study points: Besides other cells, scalp samples also yield sequences of resident alphabeta T cells from normal skin.

After isolation, RNA underwent reverse transcription to generate cDNA as the sequencing template. Here immunoSEQ multiplex PCR was the method, and the copy in TCRdb shows in-frame clones only, minus some. The sample has approximately 220,000 clones, 30% to 40% seen once. The treatment is: oral pan-JAK inhibitor, 5-10 mg twice daily. The study team obtained lesional scalp punch biopsies and peripheral blood from alopecia areata patients. The specimen comprised CD4+ T cells sorted from blood, sampled between weeks 30 and 35, from a patient treated with tofacitinib. This TCR was recovered from a human donor with alopecia areata. The chain is built from TRBV7-3 and TRBJ2-3; D perhaps matches TRBD1 (5 bases). CDR3: CASSPLGPDTQYF. CDR3 coding DNA: TGTGCCAGCAGCCCATTGGGGCCTGATACGCAGTATTTT.